Listed here are 20 T cell receptor beta chains from one sample, sequenced in a study of beta chain features in type 1 diabetes. The entirety of the isolated RNA underwent reverse transcription, so expressed TCRB transcripts were sequenced. Some clones are missing from TCRdb's copy, which holds only in-frame ones; the method was immunoSEQ multiplex PCR. The data show about 230,000 clones, approximately 16% seen once. These receptors' targets are unknown. Findings and caveats of the study: The study found moderately but significantly shorter TCRB CDR3s in all four CD4+ subsets of Type 1 diabetes patients.

The sample was naive CD4+ T cells from blood. Source of these receptors: a man aged 30 to 45 with type 1 diabetes.

The rearrangement uses TRBV20-1 and TRBJ2-1; 7 positions agree with TRBD2. CDR3 size: 10 residues. CDR1 and CDR2 from the germline V gene are DFQATT and SNEGSKA (reference sequence). The CDR3 spells CTAGVNEQFF. The CDR3 bases are TGCACCGCGGGGGTCAATGAGCAGTTCTTC.

This clone was counted only a few times. The chain has TRBV9 and TRBJ2-1, with 9 bases identical to TRBD2. The V and J ends lost 0 bases and 7 bases, in that order; junction bases with no gene match: 14. The CDR3 consists of 18 residues. CDR1 SGDLS and CDR2 YYNGEE come from the germline V gene. This chain's CDR3 is CASSVATASGKLRNEQFF. As DNA, the CDR3 is TGTGCCAGCAGCGTAGCTACGGCTAGCGGGAAACTTCGTAATGAGCAGTTCTTC. The full variable domain, rest sourced from reference TRBV9 and TRBJ2-1, is DSGVTQTPKHLITATGQRVTLRCSPRSGDLSVYWYQQSLDQGLQFLIQYYNGEERAKGNILERFSAQQFPDLHSELNLSSLELGDSALYFCASSVATASGKLRNEQFFGPGTRLTVL.

This clone appeared a few times. This sequence joins TRBV30 and TRBJ1-3; no reliable D call. The CDR3 covers 14 residues. Looked up from germline, CDR1 is GTSNPN and CDR2 is SVGIG (reference sequence). The V gene lost 0 bases and the J gene lost 4 bases, with 10 bases spanning the gap. CDR3 protein: CAWSVAVFGNTIYF. Written as DNA, the CDR3 is TGTGCCTGGAGTGTAGCGGTGTTCGGAAACACCATATATTTT.

The chain joins TRBV29-1 to TRBJ2-2; 11 positions agree with TRBD1. Germline trimming cut 6 bases from V and 4 bases from J; bases unmatched to any gene: 4. Germline CDR1 and CDR2: SQVTM and ANQGSEA. This CDR3 comprises 14 residues. This CDR3 reads CSVGQGASTGELFF. Here the CDR3 DNA reads TGCAGCGTCGGACAGGGGGCGAGCACCGGGGAGCTGTTTTTT.

This clone turned up a few times. The chain combines TRBV30 with TRBJ1-1; no definite D call. Trimming removed 5 bases from V and 9 bases from J, with 4 bases in between. The germline CDR1 and CDR2 sequences are GTSNPN and SVGIG (reference sequence). This CDR3 spans 8 amino acids. CDR3 in amino acids: CAWFKAFF. The CDR3 DNA is TGTGCCTGGTTTAAAGCTTTCTTT.

CDR3 nucleotide sequence: TGTGCCAGCAGCCGAGCGGGAGGAAATGAGCAGTTCTTC. It translates to CASSRAGGNEQFF. The rearrangement joins TRBV4-2 to TRBJ2-1; 9 bases match TRBD2. The CDR3 covers 13 residues. The germline CDR1 and CDR2 sequences are LGHNA and YNFKEQ. With 4 bases clipped from V and 7 bases from J, the junction kept 2 bases outside the gene matches.

This chain uses TRBV29-1 with TRBJ1-1; 8 bases are a match to TRBD1. The CDR3 spans 13 residues. Trimming took 6 bases from V and 6 from J; bases not matched to a gene: 9. Germline CDR1 is SQVTM and CDR2 is ANQGSEA. The DNA for the CDR3 is TGCAGCGTCTGGGACAGGAATTACGCTGAAGCTTTCTTT. Protein sequence: CSVWDRNYAEAFF.

This clone was seen only a few times. The chain combines TRBV29-1 with TRBJ2-1, with D uncertain. This CDR3 contains 11 residues. V was pared by 8 bases and J by 4 bases, with 9 bases between. Germline CDR1 is SQVTM and CDR2 is ANQGSEA. CDR3 sequence (DNA): TGCAGCTCTGACTCTTACAATGAGCAGTTCTTC. This sequence encodes CSSDSYNEQFF.

CDR3 loop: CASSHLLAGVNIQYF. As DNA, the CDR3 is TGCGCCAGCAGCCACTTACTAGCGGGAGTAAACATTCAGTACTTC. V and J are TRBV4-3 and TRBJ2-4; TRBD2 agrees at 11 bases. Losses at the gene ends were 3 bases for V and 6 bases for J; bases not matched to a gene: 4. Germline V gene data show CDR1 as LGHNA and CDR2 as YSLEER. The CDR3 consists of 15 residues.

The chain has TRBV30 and TRBJ2-7; tentatively, D is TRBD1 (5 bases). Germline assignment: CDR1 GTSNPN and CDR2 SVGIG (reference sequence). Trimming removed 2 bases from V and 3 bases from J, with 14 bases in between. This CDR3 region has 14 residues. CDR3 nucleotides: TGTGCCTGGAGTAGGCAGGGTACGGACTACGAGCAGTACTTC. Translation gives CAWSRQGTDYEQYF. The whole variable domain, remainder taken from reference TRBV30 and TRBJ2-7, is SQTIHQWPATLVQPVGSPLSLECTVEGTSNPNLYWYRQAAGRGLQLLFYSVGIGQISSEVPQNLSASRPQDRQFILSSKKLLLSDSGFYLCAWSRQGTDYEQYFGPGTRLTVT.

Only a few counts were recorded for this clone. The V and J genes are TRBV4-2 and TRBJ1-1; unclear D gene. This CDR3 has 12 amino acids. Germline V gives CDR1 LGHNA, CDR2 YNFKEQ. Trimming cost V 5 bases and J 2 bases, with 6 bases left between them. The CDR3 spells CASSVDNTEAFF. The CDR3 DNA is TGTGCCAGCAGCGTGGACAACACTGAAGCTTTCTTT.

The sample holds a few counts of this clone. The chain combines TRBV6-5 with TRBJ2-2; TRBD2 might be the D (6 bases). The V and J ends lost 8 bases and 2 bases respectively, with 9 bases between them. Per germline, CDR1 MNHEY and CDR2 SVGAGI. The CDR3 sequence is 13 residues long. CDR3 sequence: CASYSGNTGELFF. In DNA form, the CDR3 reads TGTGCCAGCTATAGCGGTAACACCGGGGAGCTGTTTTTT.

The V gene is TRBV4-2, the J gene TRBJ1-3; D possibly corresponds to TRBD1 (5 bases). Per the germline V gene, CDR1 is LGHNA and CDR2 is YNFKEQ. Trimming pared 0 bases from V and 2 bases from J, leaving 11 bases between. The CDR3 totals 16 residues. The chain's CDR3 is CASSQEVVGAGNTIYF. In nucleotides, the CDR3 is TGTGCCAGCAGCCAAGAGGTGGTAGGGGCTGGAAACACCATATATTTT.

This sequence joins TRBV5-1 and TRBJ2-7; unclear D gene. V was shortened by 0 bases and J by 4 bases, with 5 bases between the two germline ends. The CDR3 consists of 12 residues. The germline gives CDR1 SGHRS, CDR2 YFSETQ. CDR3 bases: TGCGCCAGCAGCTTGGTAGGATACGAGCAGTACTTC. It codes for CASSLVGYEQYF. The full variable domain, its missing parts supplied by reference TRBV5-1 and TRBJ2-7, is KAGVTQTPRYLIKTRGQQVTLSCSPISGHRSVSWYQQTPGQGLQFLFEYFSETQRNKGNFPGRFSGRQFSNSRSEMNVSTLELGDSALYLCASSLVGYEQYFGPGTRLTVT.

Only a few counts were recorded for this clone. The V gene is TRBV5-6, the J gene TRBJ1-2; D gene ambiguous. Trimming took off 0 bases at V and 1 base at J, with 4 bases between the two ends. The CDR3 has 13 amino acids. From germline, CDR1 is SGHDT and CDR2 YYEEEE. The CDR3 bases are TGTGCCAGCAGCTTGGGAAATAACTATGGCTACACCTTC. Protein: CASSLGNNYGYTF.

This sequence joins TRBV28 and TRBJ2-7; weak D call: TRBD2 (5 bases). This CDR3 contains 14 residues. Per the germline V gene, CDR1 is MDHEN and CDR2 is SYDVKM. The ends were cut back, 7 bases at V and 3 bases at J, with 16 bases in the middle. The CDR3 region is CASTLRGRHYEQYF. As DNA, the CDR3 is TGTGCCAGCACCCTCCGAGGGCGGCACTACGAGCAGTACTTC.

This chain uses TRBV28 with TRBJ2-3; 9 positions agree with TRBD2. The junction had 6 bases not matched to a gene; V was cut back by 7 bases and J by 4 bases. The CDR3 length is 14 residues. The germline gives CDR1 MDHEN, CDR2 SYDVKM. The CDR3 nucleotides are TGTGCCAGCACTAATAGCGGGAGCGCAGATACGCAGTATTTT. Amino acids: CASTNSGSADTQYF.

This clone was seen a handful of times. The chain carries TRBV30 and TRBJ1-1; D is uncertain. The germline V gene encodes CDR1 GTSNPN and CDR2 SVGIG (reference sequence). Trimming left V 3 bases short and J 4 bases short, with 15 bases between. The CDR3 has 14 residues. CDR3 DNA sequence: TGTGCCTGGAGAACTTCCCAGAGAGGCACTGAAGCTTTCTTT. This sequence encodes CAWRTSQRGTEAFF.

A few counts support this clone. This sequence joins TRBV9 and TRBJ2-1, with D unresolved. CDR3 length: 11 amino acids. V was shortened by 1 base and J by 6 bases, with 2 bases between the two germline ends. The germline V gene has CDR1 SGDLS and CDR2 YYNGEE. CDR3 loop: CASSVTNEQFF. In DNA, the CDR3 is TGTGCCAGCAGCGTAACCAATGAGCAGTTCTTC.

This clone came up once. The chain employs TRBV6-4 and TRBJ2-6; D remains unclear. CDR1 and CDR2 (germline): MRHNA, SNTAGT. This CDR3 has 13 residues. Trimming left V 6 bases short and J 2 bases short, with 5 bases between. The CDR3 coding sequence is TGTGCCAGCAGGGGAACTGGGGCCAACGTCCTGACTTTC. It encodes CASRGTGANVLTF.